Below, one T cell receptor (beta chain) is given with its context. Its antigen is not known. This sample stems from a study of cytomegalovirus exposure and HLA in healthy donors. Overall study findings and caveats: HLA alleles showed associations with fewer than 20,000 TCR beta sequences in a later analysis, at a 0.05 false discovery rate. A cluster of highly shared sequence variants was likely a sequencing artifact. Because they were indistinguishable, some V segments, including TRBV6-2 and TRBV6-3, were excluded.

The study ran its PCR with 60 Vbeta and 13 Jbeta primers. Clones were sequenced by immunoSEQ multiplex PCR, and TCRdb holds only the in-frame ones, with some missing. The table shows about 130,000 clones, with about two thirds occurring only once. V lost 3 bases to trimming and J lost 0 bases, with 16 bases between them. Germline V gene sequence: CDR1 SNHLY, CDR2 FYNNEI. The CDR3 has 17 residues. The CMV serostatus of this donor was not recorded. Sample: PBMCs. This receptor was obtained from a human donor in good health. The V and J genes are TRBV2 and TRBJ2-3, with D possibly being TRBD1 (5 bases). The DNA of the CDR3 is TGTGCCAGCAGTGACCGAGACAGAACCACTAGCACAGATACGCAGTATTTT. This codes for CASSDRDRTTSTDTQYF. Looking up the rest from reference TRBV2 and TRBJ2-3 gives the full variable domain: EPEVTQTPSHQVTQMGQEVILRCVPISNHLYFYWYRQILGQKVEFLVSFYNNEISEKSEIFDDQFSVERPDGSNFTLKIRSTKLEDSAMYFCASSDRDRTTSTDTQYFGPGTRLTVL.